Each of the 14 T cell receptor beta chains below was sequenced from the same sample in a study of blood T cell repertoires in COVID-19. Sequencing used immunoSEQ multiplex PCR; TCRdb keeps in-frame clones, though not all of them. This table holds about 170,000 clones, around 87% found once. Sample: peripheral blood. These receptors all stem from a woman older than 75 in a cohort sampled during active or convalescent COVID-19.

The chain carries TRBV30 and TRBJ2-5; D perhaps matches TRBD1 (6 bases). Trimming took off 8 bases at V and 5 bases at J, with 21 bases between the two ends. The CDR3 runs 14 residues. The germline V gene has CDR1 GTSNPN and CDR2 SVGIG (reference sequence). CDR3 amino acids: CAPQGSGCAETQYF. The CDR3 nucleotides are TGTGCCCCCCAGGGGTCAGGGTGCGCGGAGACCCAGTACTTC.

J is TRBJ2-2 and V is TRBV5-1; D perhaps matches TRBD1 (7 bases). The V end was cut by 4 bases, the J end by 4 bases, with 11 bases between. The CDR3 runs 14 residues. CDR1 and CDR2 from the germline V gene are SGHRS and YFSETQ. The CDR3 loop reads CASSAGQRTGELFF. In nucleotides, the CDR3 is TGCGCCAGCAGCGCGGGACAGCGCACCGGGGAGCTGTTTTTT.

The J gene is TRBJ2-2, the V gene TRBV9, with TRBD1 matching 8 bases. The CDR3 extends over 15 amino acids. J was trimmed by 5 bases and V by 0 bases; bases with no gene match: 3. The germline V gene encodes CDR1 SGDLS and CDR2 YYNGEE. The CDR3 DNA reads as TGTGCCAGCAGCGTAGCAGGGGGCAGTACCGGGGAGCTGTTTTTT. This translates into CASSVAGGSTGELFF.

This rearrangement joins TRBV5-1 to TRBJ1-1; D may be TRBD1 (5 bases). There are 14 residues in the CDR3. Trimming took 1 base from V and 4 from J, leaving 11 bases between them. Germline CDR1 reads SGHRS; CDR2 reads YFSETQ. CDR3 region: CASSLKGTGTEAFF. CDR3 sequence (DNA): TGCGCCAGCAGCTTGAAGGGAACAGGCACTGAAGCTTTCTTT.

V gene TRBV19 combines with J gene TRBJ1-5; 8 bases are a match to TRBD1. V dropped 11 bases and J dropped 2; count of bases not matched to a gene: 2. Germline CDR1 LNHDA, CDR2 SQIVND (reference sequence). The CDR3 is 12 amino acids. CDR3 region: CAGGQGNQPQHF. CDR3 DNA sequence: TGTGCCGGGGGACAGGGCAATCAGCCCCAGCATTTT.

The V gene is TRBV6-1, the J gene TRBJ2-7; 8 bases are a match to TRBD1. Unmatched junction bases numbered 6, after V lost 1 base and J lost 7 bases. The CDR3 is 14 amino acids. Germline V gene data show CDR1 as MNHNS and CDR2 as SASEGT. Here the CDR3 DNA reads TGTGCCAGCAGTGAAGTACTACAGGGGGTTGAGCAGTACTTC. Its protein is CASSEVLQGVEQYF.

V is TRBV6-5 and J is TRBJ2-4, with D perhaps matching TRBD2 (5 bases). The CDR3 contains 15 residues. Trimming cost V 5 bases and J 3 bases, with 14 bases left between them. Germline assignment: CDR1 MNHEY and CDR2 SVGAGI. The CDR3 region has the DNA TGTGCCAGCAGTAAATCTCGGGGTGGCAAAAACATTCAGTACTTC. As protein: CASSKSRGGKNIQYF.

The chain employs TRBV9 and TRBJ2-2; D possibly corresponds to TRBD1 (6 bases). The CDR3 runs to 16 residues. V was pared by 0 bases and J by 2 bases, with 11 bases between. Germline V gene sequence: CDR1 SGDLS, CDR2 YYNGEE. The CDR3 protein is CASSVGGTRNTGELFF. The CDR3 DNA follows: TGTGCCAGCAGCGTAGGAGGGACACGAAACACCGGGGAGCTGTTTTTT.

The V call is TRBV30, the J call TRBJ2-1; D possibly corresponds to TRBD2 (6 bases). Germline V CDR1 and CDR2: GTSNPN, SVGIG (reference sequence). The germline V and J ends were trimmed by 1 base and 0 bases, with 10 bases remaining between them. The CDR3 length is 15 residues. CDR3 sequence (DNA): TGTGCCTGGAGTGGCGGGGTGAGCTCCTACAATGAGCAGTTCTTC. This codes for CAWSGGVSSYNEQFF.

V usage is TRBV9 and J usage is TRBJ2-1; a possible D gene is TRBD2 (5 bases). Germline V lookup: CDR1 SGDLS, CDR2 YYNGEE. V was pared by 0 bases and J by 8 bases, with 18 bases between. CDR3 length: 16 amino acids. In DNA, the CDR3 is TGTGCCAGCAGCGTAGCTGGGAGCGCCCATGGTCATGAGCAGTTCTTC. Amino acids: CASSVAGSAHGHEQFF.

CDR3: CASSSGRTGYTF. CDR3 nucleotides: TGTGCCAGCAGCTCCGGGAGGACGGGCTACACCTTC. V and J are TRBV2 and TRBJ1-2; no firm D call. This CDR3 spans 12 amino acids. The germline V and J ends were trimmed by 6 bases and 8 bases, with 13 bases remaining between them. Germline V CDR1 and CDR2: SNHLY, FYNNEI.

The chain is built from TRBV5-5 and TRBJ2-5; the D gene is possibly TRBD1 (5 bases). Germline-derived CDR1 and CDR2 are SGHKS and YYEKEE (reference sequence). Trimming pared 5 bases from V and 5 bases from J, leaving 13 bases between. This CDR3 has 13 residues. The CDR3 nucleotides read TGTGCCAGCAGTCAAGGGGTCGGGGAGACCCAGTACTTC. Amino acids: CASSQGVGETQYF.

This rearrangement joins TRBV6-5 to TRBJ1-1; TRBD1 matches 8 bases. CDR1 is MNHEY and CDR2 is SVGAGI in the germline V gene. CDR3 length: 12 residues. The V segment lost 8 bases and the J segment 5 bases; nucleotides outside the gene matches: 4. In DNA, the CDR3 is TGTGCCAGCCCGGACAGGGTGACTGAAGCTTTCTTT. Amino acids: CASPDRVTEAFF.

The J gene is TRBJ2-7, the V gene TRBV18; D is perhaps TRBD2 (6 bases). The CDR3 totals 13 residues. Germline V gene data show CDR1 as KGHSH and CDR2 as LQKENI. The V and J ends lost 2 bases and 6 bases respectively, with 11 bases between them. CDR3 DNA sequence: TGTGCCAGCTCACCATACGCGGGGCCCGAGCAGTACGTC. Translated, it gives CASSPYAGPEQYV.